Below, 28 T cell receptor beta chains from the same sample are listed, as sequenced in a study of a mutant IDH1 vaccine in newly diagnosed glioma. Libraries were prepared by immunoSEQ multiplex PCR; TCRdb keeps only in-frame clonotypes and omits some of them. The repertoire has 80,000 to 100,000 clones, around three quarters of them found once; the top ten carry roughly 7%. Time point defined: baseline, week 1 (first vaccination visit). Treatment defined: pre-vaccination baseline after standard-of-care therapy. The sample in question was PBMCs, obtained from a glioma patient treated with radiotherapy, temozolomide or both. Receptors originate from a man aged 40-55 years with glioma.

The rearrangement links TRBV6-5 to TRBJ1-2; D is unclear. The germline CDR1 and CDR2 sequences are MNHEY and SVGAGI. V shed 8 bases and J shed 4 bases, with 8 bases lying between them. The CDR3 sequence is 11 residues long. As DNA, the CDR3 is TGTGCCAGCGGTACCGGCTATGGCTACACCTTC. This encodes CASGTGYGYTF.

This clone was seen a few times. The chain recombines TRBV2 with TRBJ2-7; tentative D call: TRBD1 (5 bases). This CDR3 region has 15 residues. Germline lookup yields CDR1 SNHLY and CDR2 FYNNEI. Trimming took 0 bases from V and 2 from J, leaving 11 bases between them. The CDR3 sequence: CASSEARQTAYEQYF. As DNA, the CDR3 is TGTGCCAGCAGTGAAGCGAGGCAGACAGCCTACGAGCAGTACTTC.

The rearrangement uses TRBV29-1 and TRBJ2-1; 7 nucleotides align to TRBD2. The germline CDR1 and CDR2 sequences are SQVTM and ANQGSEA. J lost 8 bases, V lost 0 bases, and 4 bases had no gene match. There are 13 residues in the CDR3. CDR3 sequence: CSVEEGRGDEQFF. The CDR3 nucleotides read TGCAGCGTTGAAGAGGGGAGGGGCGATGAGCAGTTCTTC.

In DNA form, the CDR3 reads TGTGCCAGCAGCCGGGACAGGGTCGATTCTGAAGCTTTCTTT. Protein product: CASSRDRVDSEAFF. The chain recombines TRBV7-2 with TRBJ1-1; 9 nucleotides align to TRBD1. The CDR3 consists of 14 residues. After removal of 5 bases from V and 6 bases from J, the junction contained 7 bases not matched to a gene. The germline gives CDR1 SGHTA, CDR2 FQGNSA. Supplemented by reference TRBV7-2 and TRBJ1-1, the full variable domain reads GAGVSQSPSNKVTEKGKDVELRCDPISGHTALYWYRQSLGQGLEFLIYFQGNSAPDKSGLPSDRFSAERTGGSVSTLTIQRTQQEDSAVYLCASSRDRVDSEAFFGQGTRLTVV.

The rearrangement links TRBV28 to TRBJ1-2, with D uncertain. The CDR3 totals 13 residues. Germline assignment: CDR1 MDHEN and CDR2 SYDVKM. With 0 bases removed from V and 5 bases from J, the gap between germline ends came to 7 bases. The CDR3 reads CASSLWSGYGYTF. The CDR3 DNA reads as TGTGCCAGCAGTTTATGGTCGGGATATGGCTACACCTTC.

The J gene is TRBJ2-5, the V gene TRBV30, with unresolved D. Germline lookup yields CDR1 GTSNPN and CDR2 SVGIG (reference sequence). This CDR3 contains 13 residues. The V end was cut by 0 bases, the J end by 5 bases, with 10 bases between. CDR3 in amino acids: CAWSVGLSETQYF. The CDR3 DNA reads as TGTGCCTGGAGTGTAGGCTTGTCGGAGACCCAGTACTTC.

This chain links TRBV19 with TRBJ1-4, with a tentative D call TRBD1 (6 bases). Germline loops: CDR1 LNHDA, CDR2 SQIVND (reference sequence). The CDR3 extends over 13 amino acids. V lost 8 bases, J lost 7 bases, and 14 bases lay in between. The CDR3 loop is CASGRGRGEKLFF. Here the CDR3 DNA reads TGTGCCAGTGGCAGGGGACGGGGTGAAAAACTGTTTTTT.

The chain combines TRBV5-8 with TRBJ1-1; D is ambiguous. Germline-derived CDR1 and CDR2 are SGHTS and YDEGEE. This CDR3 spans 12 amino acids. V lost 0 bases to trimming and J lost 11 bases, with 11 bases between them. CDR3 in amino acids: CASSLAPGDAFF. Written as DNA, the CDR3 is TGTGCCAGCAGCTTGGCCCCAGGTGACGCTTTCTTT.

The V and J genes are TRBV19 and TRBJ1-2; D is ambiguous. Per germline, CDR1 LNHDA and CDR2 SQIVND (reference sequence). V was trimmed by 7 bases and J by 1 base, leaving 13 bases between them. The CDR3 sequence is 14 residues long. This chain's CDR3 is CASKRRQFNYGYTF. CDR3 DNA: TGTGCCAGTAAGCGTCGTCAGTTTAACTATGGCTACACCTTC.

This clone was picked up one time. The J gene is TRBJ2-7, the V gene TRBV28; maybe TRBD2 (5 bases). V lost 2 bases to trimming and J lost 4 bases, with 15 bases between them. The CDR3 loop spans 15 amino acids. Germline CDR1 reads MDHEN; CDR2 reads SYDVKM. Written as DNA, the CDR3 is TGTGCCAGCAGTTTACTAGCAGGCGATAGTTACGAGCAGTACTTC. This translates into CASSLLAGDSYEQYF.

CDR3 protein: CASKERGEGNTIYF. CDR3 in DNA: TGTGCCAGTAAGGAAAGAGGGGAAGGAAACACCATATATTTT. The chain couples TRBV19 to TRBJ1-3; the D gene is possibly TRBD1 (5 bases). Germline assignment: CDR1 LNHDA and CDR2 SQIVND (reference sequence). V shed 7 bases and J shed 4 bases, with 14 bases lying between them. The CDR3 totals 14 residues. The full variable domain, rest sourced from reference TRBV19 and TRBJ1-3, is DGGITQSPKYLFRKEGQNVTLSCEQNLNHDAMYWYRQDPGQGLRLIYYSQIVNDFQKGDIAEGYSVSREKKESFPLTVTSAQKNPTAFYLCASKERGEGNTIYFGEGSWLTVV.

The V call is TRBV7-9, the J call TRBJ1-2, with D maybe TRBD1 (5 bases). Germline V gene data show CDR1 as SEHNR and CDR2 as FQNEAQ (reference sequence). Between the trimmed V and J ends, which lost 0 bases and 0 bases, there was a span of 11 bases. The CDR3 contains 16 residues. In DNA form, the CDR3 reads TGTGCCAGCAGCTTAGCTACAGGTTTTTCTAACTATGGCTACACCTTC. It is translated as CASSLATGFSNYGYTF.

The chain combines TRBV7-6 with TRBJ2-2; the match to TRBD1 covers 7 bases. Germline CDR1 reads SGHVS; CDR2 reads FNYEAQ. After removal of 5 bases from V and 1 base from J, the junction contained 4 bases not matched to a gene. This CDR3 is 15 amino acids long. The DNA for the CDR3 is TGTGCCAGCAGCCAACAGGGGCAGAACACCGGGGAGCTGTTTTTT. Protein: CASSQQGQNTGELFF.

The DNA for the CDR3 is TGCAGCGTTGAATCCGGGTTGAGAGAAAAACTGTTTTTT. Translation gives CSVESGLREKLFF. The chain joins TRBV29-1 to TRBJ1-4; D not certain. Germline V gene lookup returns CDR1 SQVTM and CDR2 ANQGSEA. The CDR3 contains 13 residues. The V gene lost 2 bases and the J gene lost 8 bases, with 12 bases spanning the gap.

The rearrangement links TRBV10-3 to TRBJ1-2; D might be TRBD1 (5 bases). In germline, CDR1 is ENHRY, CDR2 SYGVKD. CDR3 length: 12 residues. V gave up 8 bases and J gave up 1 base, with 8 bases separating them. The CDR3 reads CAIHDSNYGYTF. The CDR3 region has the DNA TGTGCCATCCACGACAGTAACTATGGCTACACCTTC.

V usage is TRBV28 and J usage is TRBJ1-4; 8 nucleotides line up with TRBD1. The J segment lost 6 bases and the V segment lost 6 bases, leaving 9 bases of the junction unmatched. The germline V gene encodes CDR1 MDHEN and CDR2 SYDVKM. There are 15 residues in the CDR3. The CDR3 here is CASRMDRAWDEKLFF. The CDR3 nucleotides are TGTGCCAGCAGAATGGACAGGGCTTGGGATGAAAAACTGTTTTTT.

The rearrangement links TRBV6-5 to TRBJ1-2; D call uncertain. The CDR3 totals 12 residues. V dropped 0 bases and J dropped 7 bases, with 6 bases sitting between them. Per germline, CDR1 MNHEY and CDR2 SVGAGI. CDR3 protein: CASSYSHGGYTF. CDR3 coding DNA: TGTGCCAGCAGTTACTCTCACGGTGGCTACACCTTC.

The rearrangement joins TRBV15 to TRBJ2-1; 8 bases are a match to TRBD1. The V and J ends lost 1 base and 3 bases, in that order; junction bases with no gene match: 5. Germline lookup yields CDR1 LNHNV and CDR2 YYDKDF (reference sequence). This CDR3 has 16 residues. CDR3: CATSRGETGDYNEQFF. The CDR3 nucleotides read TGTGCCACCAGCAGAGGTGAGACAGGGGACTACAATGAGCAGTTCTTC.

The chain carries TRBV7-2 and TRBJ2-7, with 7 nucleotides matching TRBD1. The CDR3 contains 15 residues. Germline lookup yields CDR1 SGHTA and CDR2 FQGNSA. J gave up 1 base and V 0 bases, and 3 bases lay outside the gene matches. CDR3 sequence (DNA): TGTGCCAGCAGCTTAGCCGGGACAGCTTCCTACGAGCAGTACTTC. Amino acids: CASSLAGTASYEQYF.

The V and J genes are TRBV7-2 and TRBJ2-5; 16 bases are shared with TRBD2. The V gene end was trimmed by 7 bases and the J gene end by 5 bases; junction bases not matched to a gene: 1. Germline CDR1 and CDR2: SGHTA and FQGNSA. This CDR3 region has 14 residues. The CDR3 nucleotides are TGTGCCAGCAAGGGACTAGCGGGGGGGGAGACCCAGTACTTC. It specifies CASKGLAGGETQYF.

The genes are TRBV9 and TRBJ2-2; the D gene is possibly TRBD2 (6 bases). Germline V CDR1 and CDR2: SGDLS, YYNGEE. Trimming stripped 4 bases from V and 7 bases from J, with 17 bases between. The length of the CDR3 is 15 residues. The CDR3 loop is CASSPRDSQGGELFF. The CDR3 bases are TGTGCCAGCAGCCCCCGGGACTCCCAGGGCGGGGAGCTGTTTTTT.

This CDR3 reads CASSVSYEQYF. In DNA, the CDR3 is TGTGCCAGCAGCGTCTCCTACGAGCAGTACTTC. The chain uses TRBV7-2 and TRBJ2-5, with D unclear. The J call may be incorrect, as the DNA end agrees better with TRBJ2-7. Looked up from germline, CDR1 is SGHTA and CDR2 is FQGNSA. The CDR3 totals 11 residues.

The chain carries TRBV9 and TRBJ1-3; TRBD1 matches at 9 bases. This CDR3 comprises 18 residues. Trimming cost V 1 base and J 0 bases; bases outside gene matches: 8. Germline CDR1 and CDR2: SGDLS and YYNGEE. CDR3 amino acids: CASSVSPGTGISGNTIYF. In DNA, the CDR3 is TGTGCCAGCAGCGTAAGTCCCGGGACAGGGATCTCTGGAAACACCATATATTTT.

The gene calls are TRBV7-6 and TRBJ2-7; 11 bases are shared with TRBD2. V lost 5 bases and J lost 0; bases outside the gene matches: 6. The CDR3 sequence is 16 residues long. Per the germline V gene, CDR1 is SGHVS and CDR2 is FNYEAQ. The CDR3 region is CASSHPGTSGSYEQYF. The CDR3 DNA follows: TGTGCCAGCAGCCACCCAGGGACTAGCGGCTCCTACGAGCAGTACTTC.

V usage is TRBV5-4 and J usage is TRBJ1-3; D is perhaps TRBD1 (6 bases). V lost 3 bases, J lost 4 bases, and 11 bases lay in between. This CDR3 region has 14 residues. The germline V gene encodes CDR1 SGHNT and CDR2 YYREEE (reference sequence). CDR3 in amino acids: CASSYRVSGNTIYF. CDR3 nucleotides: TGTGCCAGCAGCTACAGGGTGTCGGGAAACACCATATATTTT.

This rearrangement joins TRBV6-5 to TRBJ2-5; D is undetermined. Germline V gene data show CDR1 as MNHEY and CDR2 as SVGAGI. This CDR3 spans 10 amino acids. With 6 bases removed from V and 5 bases from J, the gap between germline ends came to 4 bases. The CDR3 nucleotides read TGTGCCAGCAGCCGGGAGACCCAGTACTTC. Translation gives CASSRETQYF.

The chain combines TRBV6-1 with TRBJ2-3, with 10 bases identical to TRBD2. J was trimmed by 2 bases and V by 1 base; bases with no gene match: 3. The CDR3 contains 16 residues. The germline gives CDR1 MNHNS, CDR2 SASEGT. CDR3 coding DNA: TGTGCCAGCAGTGAAGGAAGCGGGGGGGCCACAGATACGCAGTATTTT. This translates into CASSEGSGGATDTQYF.

This rearrangement joins TRBV5-4 to TRBJ1-3; D gene ambiguous. Germline V gene data show CDR1 as SGHNT and CDR2 as YYREEE (reference sequence). The CDR3 spans 14 residues. Trimming took off 4 bases at V and 2 bases at J, with 10 bases between the two ends. The CDR3 spells CASSRNRPGNTIYF. As DNA, the CDR3 is TGTGCCAGCAGCCGCAATCGCCCTGGAAACACCATATATTTT.